What follows are 21 T cell receptor beta chains derived from one specimen sequenced in a study of siplizumab effects on memory and regulatory T cells. This table comes from immunoSEQ multiplex PCR, and its TCRdb copy is limited to in-frame clones, with some not included. The sample includes around 94,000 clones, roughly 92% of them seen just once. The sample comprised CD4+ T cells sorted from blood. All receptors derive from a human donor in good health.

This chain connects TRBV7-6 to TRBJ2-1, with 8 bases that match TRBD1. Germline assignment: CDR1 SGHVS and CDR2 FNYEAQ. The CDR3 runs to 17 residues. Trimming cost V 5 bases and J 4 bases; bases outside gene matches: 13. CDR3: CASSPPIDRGLYNEQFF. CDR3 nucleotide sequence: TGTGCCAGCAGCCCGCCCATTGACAGGGGACTGTACAATGAGCAGTTCTTC.

The chain has TRBV5-1 and TRBJ1-2; tentative D call: TRBD1 (6 bases). This CDR3 has 14 residues. CDR1 is SGHRS, CDR2 YFSETQ, per germline. Trimming shortened V by 3 bases and J by 4 bases, and 13 bases separated the two germline ends. CDR3 protein: CASSYVDRSYGYTF. The CDR3 region has the DNA TGCGCCAGCAGCTACGTCGACAGGAGCTATGGCTACACCTTC.

The CDR3 bases are TGTGCCAGCAGAGCCGGGACAGGGGGCAACTATGGCTACACCTTC. It is translated as CASRAGTGGNYGYTF. The chain combines TRBV6-1 with TRBJ1-2; TRBD1 matches at 12 bases. Per germline, CDR1 MNHNS and CDR2 SASEGT. V trimming: 6 bases; J trimming: 2 bases; junction bases outside the gene matches: 4. The CDR3 is 15 amino acids.

Worth noting for this clone: One junction end disagrees with the germline gene, perhaps due to a read error. The rearrangement links TRBV7-2 to TRBJ2-7, with D perhaps TRBD1 (6 bases). Germline V lookup: CDR1 SGHTA, CDR2 FQGNSA. This CDR3 has 13 residues. CDR3 sequence (DNA): TGTGCCAGCAGTTCTTCAATGGTGGGACATCGAGAATTC. It yields the protein CASSSSMVGHREF.

The chain links TRBV5-4 to TRBJ1-6; 7 bases line up with TRBD1. The V segment lost 2 bases and the J segment 8 bases; nucleotides outside the gene matches: 4. This CDR3 is 14 amino acids long. From germline, CDR1 is SGHNT and CDR2 YYREEE (reference sequence). This chain's CDR3 is CASSFGTVYSPLHF. DNA of the CDR3: TGTGCCAGCAGCTTCGGGACAGTCTATTCACCCCTCCACTTT.

The gene calls are TRBV5-1 and TRBJ2-5; TRBD2 agrees at 12 bases. V was pared by 5 bases and J by 4 bases, with 6 bases of the junction left unmatched. This CDR3 contains 15 residues. Germline V gene lookup returns CDR1 SGHRS and CDR2 YFSETQ. CDR3 sequence: CASSRGLAGLETQYF. In DNA, the CDR3 is TGCGCCAGCAGTCGAGGACTAGCGGGATTAGAGACCCAGTACTTC.

This clone was counted only a few times. The chain employs TRBV2 and TRBJ1-5; D possibly corresponds to TRBD1 (6 bases). Trimming removed 6 bases from V and 6 bases from J, with 15 bases in between. Germline values: CDR1 SNHLY, CDR2 FYNNEI. This CDR3 region has 14 residues. The CDR3 spells CASRRQEGGQPQHF. As DNA, the CDR3 is TGTGCCAGCAGGCGACAGGAAGGGGGTCAGCCCCAGCATTTT.

The genes are TRBV6-1 and TRBJ2-2; possible D gene TRBD1, 6 bases. Per germline, CDR1 MNHNS and CDR2 SASEGT. The V gene lost 8 bases and the J gene lost 0 bases, with 10 bases spanning the gap. The CDR3 is 14 amino acids. This CDR3 reads CASLRTANTGELFF. CDR3 in DNA: TGTGCCAGCCTCAGGACAGCGAACACCGGGGAGCTGTTTTTT.

The chain employs TRBV14 and TRBJ2-1, with D tentatively TRBD2 (7 bases). The V gene's germline CDR1 is SGHDN and CDR2 FVKESK. V was pared by 0 bases and J by 8 bases, with 17 bases between. The CDR3 consists of 16 residues. DNA of the CDR3: TGTGCCAGCAGCCAAGATCACGTTTCGGGGGGCTATGAGCAGTTCTTC. Its translation: CASSQDHVSGGYEQFF.

This sequence joins TRBV6-1 and TRBJ2-7; 10 bases agree with TRBD2. Germline CDR1 and CDR2: MNHNS and SASEGT. J gave up 3 bases and V 6 bases, and 5 bases lay outside the gene matches. The CDR3 is 14 residues long. CDR3 sequence (DNA): TGTGCCAGCAGCGCCACTAGCGGGAACTACGAGCAGTACTTC. Amino acids: CASSATSGNYEQYF.

The V and J genes are TRBV27 and TRBJ1-4, with D possibly being TRBD1 (5 bases). The germline V gene encodes CDR1 MNHEY and CDR2 SMNVEV (reference sequence). This CDR3 comprises 16 residues. V was shortened by 3 bases and J by 7 bases, with 18 bases between the two germline ends. The CDR3 here is CASSFFSRSGAEKLFF. The CDR3 DNA is TGTGCCAGCAGTTTCTTCTCGCGGAGCGGGGCTGAAAAACTGTTTTTT.

This chain links TRBV5-1 with TRBJ2-2; 10 bases map to TRBD1. This CDR3 region has 15 residues. The germline gives CDR1 SGHRS, CDR2 YFSETQ. V was pared by 4 bases and J by 5 bases, with 5 bases of the junction left unmatched. The chain's CDR3 is CASSVGQGWTGELFF. The CDR3 bases are TGCGCCAGCAGCGTGGGACAGGGGTGGACCGGGGAGCTGTTTTTT.

The chain has TRBV11-2 and TRBJ2-5; 9 bases fit TRBD1. The CDR3 loop spans 14 amino acids. CDR1 is SGHAT, CDR2 FQNNGV, per germline. The ends lost 3 bases at V and 5 bases at J; junction bases unmatched: 4. CDR3 sequence: CASSFGTGLETQYF. The CDR3 DNA is TGTGCCAGCAGCTTCGGGACAGGGTTGGAGACCCAGTACTTC. Drawing the rest from reference TRBV11-2 and TRBJ2-5, the complete variable domain is EAGVAQSPRYKIIEKRQSVAFWCNPISGHATLYWYQQILGQGPKLLIQFQNNGVVDDSQLPKDRFSAERLKGVDSTLKIQPAKLEDSAVYLCASSFGTGLETQYFGPGTRLLVL.

The chain employs TRBV21-1 and TRBJ2-7. TRBV21-1 is an annotated pseudogene. The length of the CDR3 is 14 residues. The CDR3 sequence: CASSKIGLCYEQYF. The CDR3 nucleotides are TGTGCCAGCAGCAAAATCGGGCTCTGCTACGAGCAGTACTTC.

The CDR3 is CASSLPGYTGYTF. The CDR3 DNA sequence: TGTGCCAGCAGTTTACCCGGATATACTGGCTACACCTTC. V usage is TRBV28 and J usage is TRBJ1-2; D not resolved. This CDR3 comprises 13 residues. Trimming left V 2 bases short and J 7 bases short, with 11 bases between. Germline CDR1 reads MDHEN; CDR2 reads SYDVKM.

Here the CDR3 reads CSVEQGGETQYF. The CDR3 coding sequence is TGCAGCGTTGAACAGGGGGGAGAGACCCAGTACTTC. This chain connects TRBV29-1 to TRBJ2-5; TRBD1 is a possible D gene (7 bases). Germline V gene sequence: CDR1 SQVTM, CDR2 ANQGSEA. V was trimmed by 2 bases and J by 4 bases, leaving 8 bases between them. The length of the CDR3 is 12 residues.

V usage is TRBV19 and J usage is TRBJ1-2, with D maybe TRBD1 (5 bases). Trimming took off 7 bases at V and 4 bases at J, with 16 bases between the two ends. This CDR3 spans 14 amino acids. Germline V gene lookup returns CDR1 LNHDA and CDR2 SQIVND (reference sequence). CDR3 bases: TGTGCCAGTATCTCTCCGGGGAGGGGCTATGGCTACACCTTC. It is translated as CASISPGRGYGYTF. The variable domain in full, with the rest retrieved from reference TRBV19 and TRBJ1-2, is DGGITQSPKYLFRKEGQNVTLSCEQNLNHDAMYWYRQDPGQGLRLIYYSQIVNDFQKGDIAEGYSVSREKKESFPLTVTSAQKNPTAFYLCASISPGRGYGYTFGSGTRLTVV.

The rearrangement links TRBV28 to TRBJ1-6; no firm D call. The germline V gene encodes CDR1 MDHEN and CDR2 SYDVKM. V lost 2 bases to trimming and J lost 7 bases, with 3 bases between them. This CDR3 spans 12 amino acids. CDR3 sequence: CASSLLNSPLHF. As DNA, the CDR3 is TGTGCCAGCAGTTTACTAAATTCACCCCTCCACTTT.

The J gene is TRBJ1-4, the V gene TRBV5-1; no clear D. CDR1 is SGHRS and CDR2 is YFSETQ in the germline V gene. With 4 bases removed from V and 4 bases from J, the gap between germline ends came to 17 bases. CDR3 size: 16 residues. This chain's CDR3 is CASSPGVGHGNEKLFF. The CDR3 DNA reads as TGCGCCAGCAGCCCGGGAGTTGGGCACGGTAATGAAAAACTGTTTTTT.

The V gene is TRBV4-1, the J gene TRBJ2-7, with TRBD1 identical over 8 bases. The CDR3 is made up of 13 amino acids. After removal of 3 bases from V and 6 bases from J, the junction contained 4 bases not matched to a gene. Germline V gives CDR1 MGHRA, CDR2 YSYEKL. CDR3 DNA: TGCGCCAGCAGCCAGCCCAGGGGGCGCGAGCAGTACTTC. Translation: CASSQPRGREQYF.

The V gene is TRBV28, the J gene TRBJ2-1; maybe TRBD2 (5 bases). Germline V gene lookup returns CDR1 MDHEN and CDR2 SYDVKM. The CDR3 loop spans 14 amino acids. Trimming took off 7 bases at V and 4 bases at J, with 14 bases between the two ends. The CDR3, as DNA: TGTGCCAGCAATCAGTATCGGAGGTACAATGAGCAGTTCTTC. Translating gives CASNQYRRYNEQFF.